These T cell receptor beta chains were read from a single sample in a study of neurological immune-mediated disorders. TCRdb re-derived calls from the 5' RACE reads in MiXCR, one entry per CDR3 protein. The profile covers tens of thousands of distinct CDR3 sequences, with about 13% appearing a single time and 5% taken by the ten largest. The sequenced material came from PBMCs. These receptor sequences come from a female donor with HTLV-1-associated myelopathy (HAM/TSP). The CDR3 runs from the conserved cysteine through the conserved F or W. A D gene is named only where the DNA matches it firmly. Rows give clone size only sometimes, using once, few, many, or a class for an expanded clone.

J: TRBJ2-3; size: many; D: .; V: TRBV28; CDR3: CASSRTSNADTQYF; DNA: TGTGCCAGCAGTCGGACCAGCAATGCAGATACGCAGTATTTT
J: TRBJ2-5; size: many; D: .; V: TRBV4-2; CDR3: CASSQRAWQETQYF; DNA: TGTGCCAGCAGCCAGAGGGCCTGGCAAGAGACCCAGTACTTC
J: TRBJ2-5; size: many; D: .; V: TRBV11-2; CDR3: CASSLERRNQETQYF; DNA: TGTGCCAGCAGCTTAGAACGACGGAACCAAGAGACCCAGTACTTC
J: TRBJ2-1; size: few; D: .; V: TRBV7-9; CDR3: CASSLAGQGNEQFF; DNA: TGTGCCAGCAGCTTAGCGGGGCAGGGCAATGAGCAGTTCTTC
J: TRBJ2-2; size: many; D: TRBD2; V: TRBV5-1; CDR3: CASSLSGGGTGELFF; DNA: TGCGCCAGCAGCTTGAGCGGGGGGGGCACCGGGGAGCTGTTTTTT
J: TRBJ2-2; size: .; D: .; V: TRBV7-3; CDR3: CASIPRLTGDLFF; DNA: TGTGCCAGCATCCCACGTCTCACCGGGGACCTGTTTTTT
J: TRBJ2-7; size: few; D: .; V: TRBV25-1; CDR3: CASGQTSYEQYF; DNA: TGTGCCAGCGGACAGACCTCCTACGAGCAGTACTTC
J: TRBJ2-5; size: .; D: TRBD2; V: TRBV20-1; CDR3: CSAKIPAGGETQYF; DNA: TGCAGTGCTAAGATCCCAGCGGGGGGGGAGACCCAGTACTTC
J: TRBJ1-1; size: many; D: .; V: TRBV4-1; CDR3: CASSQGTRAQGLNTEAFF; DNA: TGCGCCAGCAGCCAAGGGACCAGGGCTCAGGGCTTGAACACTGAAGCTTTCTTT
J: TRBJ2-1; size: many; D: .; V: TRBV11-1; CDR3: CASSSGRESSYNEQFF; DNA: TGTGCCAGCAGCTCGGGACGGGAAAGCTCCTACAATGAGCAGTTCTTC
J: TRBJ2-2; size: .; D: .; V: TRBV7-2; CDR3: CASQLLGTGELFF; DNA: TGTGCCAGCCAGCTGTTGGGAACCGGGGAGCTGTTTTTT
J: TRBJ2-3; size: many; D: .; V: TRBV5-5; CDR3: CASSLSWGRTDTQYF; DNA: TGTGCCAGCAGCCTGTCTTGGGGTCGCACAGATACGCAGTATTTT
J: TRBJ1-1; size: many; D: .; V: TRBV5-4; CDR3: CASSLRGVGRTEAFF; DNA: TGTGCCAGCAGCTTGCGAGGGGTAGGAAGAACTGAAGCTTTCTTT
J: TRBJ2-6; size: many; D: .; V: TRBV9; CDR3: CASSHPPGANVLTF; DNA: TGTGCCAGCAGCCATCCTCCTGGGGCCAACGTCCTGACTTTC
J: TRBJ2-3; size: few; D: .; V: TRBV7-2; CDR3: CASSLEGLKDTQYF; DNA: TGTGCCAGCAGCTTAGAGGGGCTGAAAGATACGCAGTATTTT
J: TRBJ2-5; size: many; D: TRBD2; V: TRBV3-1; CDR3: CASSQDIIPRLAGEVQETQYF; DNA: TGTGCCAGCAGCCAAGATATAATCCCCCGGCTAGCGGGGGAGGTCCAAGAGACCCAGTACTTC
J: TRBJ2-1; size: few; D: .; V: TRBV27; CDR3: CASSFGSYNEQFF; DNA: TGTGCCAGCAGTTTTGGCTCCTACAATGAGCAGTTCTTC
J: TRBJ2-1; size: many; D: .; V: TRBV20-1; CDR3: CSASGPTYGNEQFF; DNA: TGCAGTGCTAGTGGTCCGACCTACGGTAATGAGCAGTTCTTC
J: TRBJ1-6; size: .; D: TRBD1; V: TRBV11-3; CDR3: CARTGTDNSPLHF; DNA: TGTGCCAGAACGGGGACAGATAATTCACCCCTCCACTTT
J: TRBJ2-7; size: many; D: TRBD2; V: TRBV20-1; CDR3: CSGRGVWGGSYEQYF; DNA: TGCAGTGGTAGGGGCGTGTGGGGGGGGTCCTACGAGCAGTACTTC
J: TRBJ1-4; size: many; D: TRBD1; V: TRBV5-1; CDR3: CASSLDRVGEKLFF; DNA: TGCGCCAGCAGCTTAGACAGGGTGGGAGAAAAACTGTTTTTT
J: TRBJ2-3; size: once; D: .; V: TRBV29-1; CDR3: CSVEASSLQGTQYF; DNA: TGCAGCGTTGAAGCTAGCTCCCTGCAGGGTACGCAGTATTTT
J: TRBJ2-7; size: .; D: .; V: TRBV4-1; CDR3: CASSQAAGLALSEQYF; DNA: TGCGCCAGCAGCCAAGCAGCCGGACTGGCCTTAAGCGAGCAGTACTTC
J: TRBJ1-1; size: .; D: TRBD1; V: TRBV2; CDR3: CASSVRDRRLNTEAFF; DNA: TGTGCCAGCAGTGTCCGGGACAGAAGACTGAACACTGAAGCTTTCTTT
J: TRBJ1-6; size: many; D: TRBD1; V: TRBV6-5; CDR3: CASSYSTGGGNSPLHF; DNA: TGTGCCAGCAGTTACTCAACAGGGGGAGGTAATTCACCCCTCCACTTT